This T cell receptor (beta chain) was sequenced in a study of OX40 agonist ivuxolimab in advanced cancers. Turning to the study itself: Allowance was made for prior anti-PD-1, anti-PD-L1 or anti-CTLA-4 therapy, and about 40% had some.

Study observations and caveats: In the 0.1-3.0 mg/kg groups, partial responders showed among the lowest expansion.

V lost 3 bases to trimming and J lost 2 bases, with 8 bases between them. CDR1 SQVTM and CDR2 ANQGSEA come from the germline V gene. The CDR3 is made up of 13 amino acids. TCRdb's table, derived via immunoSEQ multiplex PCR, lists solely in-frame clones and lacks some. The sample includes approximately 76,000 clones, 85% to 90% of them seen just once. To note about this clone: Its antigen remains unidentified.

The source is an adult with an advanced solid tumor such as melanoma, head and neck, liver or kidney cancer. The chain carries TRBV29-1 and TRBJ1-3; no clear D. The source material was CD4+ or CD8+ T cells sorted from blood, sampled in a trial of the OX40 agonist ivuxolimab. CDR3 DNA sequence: TGCAGCGTTGAGACTGGGCCTGGAAACACCATATATTTT. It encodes CSVETGPGNTIYF. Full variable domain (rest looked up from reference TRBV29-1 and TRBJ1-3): SAVISQKPSRDICQRGTSLTIQCQVDSQVTMMFWYRQQPGQSLTLIATANQGSEATYESGFVIDKFPISRPNLTFSTLTVSNMSPEDSSIYLCSVETGPGNTIYFGEGSWLTVV.